This record covers a single T cell receptor beta chain. The antigen remains undetermined. Looked up from germline, CDR1 is LGHNA and CDR2 is YNFKEQ. The CDR3 extends over 15 amino acids. V gave up 4 bases and J gave up 2 bases, with 12 bases separating them. This entry is derived from a study of blood T cells in healthy people across ages. Primed by a sample-barcoded 5' primer and a J-beta primer mix, a second PCR proceeded for roughly 7 to 11 cycles. TCRdb used MiXCR to reprocess the 5' RACE reads, holding one entry per CDR3 protein. The table has 1.5 million to 2 million distinct CDR3 sequences, 30% to 40% seen once. Notes on the study in general: Both higher diversity and more naive CD4+ cells marked long-lived donors when set against aged donors. Per million T cells, the diversity of TCR beta decreased roughly linearly as age advanced.

Each donor supplied roughly 9 milliliters of peripheral blood. The sequenced sample consisted of blood. This chain connects TRBV4-2 to TRBJ2-1; D call uncertain. This receptor was taken from a human donor in good health. The CDR3 sequence: CASSREVATYNEQFF. CDR3 sequence (DNA): TGTGCCAGCAGCCGAGAAGTGGCCACCTACAATGAGCAGTTCTTC.